This is a list of T cell receptor beta chains from one sample in a study of CD8+CD57+ T cells in acquired aplastic anemia. One entry per CDR3 protein results from TCRdb running MiXCR on the reads. The profile shows some 170,000 distinct CDR3 sequences, 40% to 50% of them singletons. Sequenced input: sorted CD4+, CD8+, or CD8+CD57+ T cells (not recorded which) from PBMCs. These receptor sequences come from a human donor with aplastic anemia. The conserved cysteine and the conserved F or W are not part of the CDR3 here. D genes are given only for firm matches.

d_call,j_call,v_call,cdr3_aa
-,TRBJ2-7,TRBV2,ASSLRLDYSEQY
-,TRBJ2-3,TRBV9,ASSVGIGQSDTQY
-,TRBJ2-2,TRBV20-1,SARDLRSGTNTGELF
-,TRBJ1-3,TRBV15,ATSTDRLAGNTIY
-,TRBJ2-5,TRBV7-3,ASSLGGRETQY
-,TRBJ2-3,TRBV12-3/TRBV12-4,ASSLRGGPPDTQY
-,TRBJ2-1,TRBV7-2,ASKREAYNEQF
-,TRBJ1-5,TRBV24-1,ATQGEGNQPQH
TRBD1,TRBJ2-5,TRBV7-3,ASSSHIGGQTQETQY
-,TRBJ1-5,TRBV24-1,ATSDLNSNQPQH
-,TRBJ1-2,TRBV7-9,ASSLQGFLGYT
TRBD1,TRBJ1-6,TRBV10-3,ATGTGGSPLH
TRBD2,TRBJ2-3,TRBV19,ATLAASTDTQY
-,TRBJ1-1,TRBV5-1,ASKGINTEAF
TRBD1,TRBJ1-5,TRBV2,ASSKTGSQPQH
TRBD1,TRBJ1-2,TRBV4-2,ASSQQTTGVTYGYT
TRBD1,TRBJ1-2,TRBV2,ASSESGGPGSYT
-,TRBJ2-7,TRBV7-8,ASSPKHEQY
TRBD2,TRBJ2-7,TRBV11-2,ASSSSLGTRHDISYEQY
-,TRBJ1-5,TRBV12-3/TRBV12-4,ASSRPGSNQPQH
-,TRBJ2-5,TRBV20-1,SADPSQETQY
-,TRBJ2-7,TRBV20-1,SARPPQPGAYEQY
-,TRBJ2-5,TRBV15,ATSRDQRGLQETQY